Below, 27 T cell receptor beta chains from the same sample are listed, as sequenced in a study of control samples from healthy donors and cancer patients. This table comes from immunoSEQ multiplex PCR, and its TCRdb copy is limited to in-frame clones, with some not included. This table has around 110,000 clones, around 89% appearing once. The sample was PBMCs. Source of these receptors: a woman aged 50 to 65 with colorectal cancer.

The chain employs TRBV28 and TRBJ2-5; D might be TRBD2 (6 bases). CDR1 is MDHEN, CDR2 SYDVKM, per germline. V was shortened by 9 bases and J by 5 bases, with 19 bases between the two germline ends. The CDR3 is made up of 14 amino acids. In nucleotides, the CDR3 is TGTGCCAGTTCCGCGCGGGGCCTAGAGGAGACCCAGTACTTC. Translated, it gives CASSARGLEETQYF.

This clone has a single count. The CDR3 loop reads CASSYSYEQYF. The CDR3 DNA reads TGTGCCAGCAGCTACTCCTACGAGCAGTACTTC. This rearrangement joins TRBV12-3 or TRBV12-4 to TRBJ2-7; D gene unclear. V lost 6 bases and J lost 0, with 3 bases in between. CDR3 length: 11 residues.

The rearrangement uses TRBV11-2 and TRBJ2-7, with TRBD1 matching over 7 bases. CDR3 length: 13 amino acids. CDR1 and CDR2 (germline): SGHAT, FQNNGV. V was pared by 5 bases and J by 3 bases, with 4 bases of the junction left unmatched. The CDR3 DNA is TGTGCCAGCAGCCTCGACAGGGTCTACGAGCAGTACTTC. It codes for CASSLDRVYEQYF.

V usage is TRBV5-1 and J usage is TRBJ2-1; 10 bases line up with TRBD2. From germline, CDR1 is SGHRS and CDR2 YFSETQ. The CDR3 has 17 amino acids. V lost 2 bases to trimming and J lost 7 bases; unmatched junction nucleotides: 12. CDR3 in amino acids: CASSFVGSLAGDNEQFF. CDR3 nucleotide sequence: TGCGCCAGCAGCTTCGTGGGTTCGCTAGCGGGAGATAATGAGCAGTTCTTC.

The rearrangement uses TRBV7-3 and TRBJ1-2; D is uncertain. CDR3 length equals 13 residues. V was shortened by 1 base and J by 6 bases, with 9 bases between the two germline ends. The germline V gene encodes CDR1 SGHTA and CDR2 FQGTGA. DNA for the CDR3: TGTGCCAGCAGCTTAATCGGGGATGATGGCTACACCTTC. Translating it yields CASSLIGDDGYTF.

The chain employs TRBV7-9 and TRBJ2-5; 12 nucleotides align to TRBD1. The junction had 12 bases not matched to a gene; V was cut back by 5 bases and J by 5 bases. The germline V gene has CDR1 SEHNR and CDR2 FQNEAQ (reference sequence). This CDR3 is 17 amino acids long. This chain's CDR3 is CASSLHAGQGAEETQYF. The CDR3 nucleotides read TGTGCCAGCAGCCTGCATGCGGGACAGGGGGCTGAGGAGACCCAGTACTTC.

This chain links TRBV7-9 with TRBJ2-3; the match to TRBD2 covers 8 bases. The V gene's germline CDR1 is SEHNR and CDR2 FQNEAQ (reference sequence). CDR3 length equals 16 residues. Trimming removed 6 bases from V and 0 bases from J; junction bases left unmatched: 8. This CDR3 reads CASSSFLAGSTDTQYF. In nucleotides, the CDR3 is TGTGCCAGCAGTTCATTCCTAGCGGGTAGCACAGATACGCAGTATTTT.

The CDR3 is CASSSTDTYGYTF. CDR3 DNA sequence: TGTGCCAGCAGTTCAACAGATACCTATGGCTACACCTTC. V and J are TRBV12-3 or TRBV12-4 and TRBJ1-2; D is undetermined. The CDR3 runs to 13 residues. V was cut by 4 bases and J by 4 bases, with 10 bases left in between.

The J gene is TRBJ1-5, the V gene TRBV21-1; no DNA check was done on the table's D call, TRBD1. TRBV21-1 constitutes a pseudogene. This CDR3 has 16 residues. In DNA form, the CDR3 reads TGTGCCAGCAGCTTCAGGGGTAAGTATAGCAATCAGCCCCAGCATTTT. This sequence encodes CASSFRGKYSNQPQHF.

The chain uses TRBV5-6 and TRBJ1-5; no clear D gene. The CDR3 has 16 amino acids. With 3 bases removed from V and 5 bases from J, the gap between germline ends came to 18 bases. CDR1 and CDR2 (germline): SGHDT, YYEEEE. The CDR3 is CASSSQKTASYQPQHF. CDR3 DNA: TGTGCCAGCAGCTCCCAAAAAACAGCTTCCTATCAGCCCCAGCATTTT.

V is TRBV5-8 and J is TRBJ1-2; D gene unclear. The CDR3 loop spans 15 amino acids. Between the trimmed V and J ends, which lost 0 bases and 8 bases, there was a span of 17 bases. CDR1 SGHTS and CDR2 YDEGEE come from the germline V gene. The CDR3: CASSLEPSVLDGYTF. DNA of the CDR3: TGTGCCAGCAGCTTGGAGCCATCGGTTCTGGACGGCTACACCTTC.

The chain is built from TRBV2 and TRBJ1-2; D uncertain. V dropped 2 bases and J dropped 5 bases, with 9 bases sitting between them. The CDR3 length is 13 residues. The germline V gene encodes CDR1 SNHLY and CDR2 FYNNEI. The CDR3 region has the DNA TGTGCCAGCAGTGAACGGGGTCTATATGGCTACACCTTC. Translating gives CASSERGLYGYTF.

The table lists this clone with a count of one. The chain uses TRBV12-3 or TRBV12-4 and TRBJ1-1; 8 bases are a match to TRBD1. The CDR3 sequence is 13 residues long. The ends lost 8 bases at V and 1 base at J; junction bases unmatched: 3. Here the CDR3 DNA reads TGTGCCAGCGGGGGGACAGGGAACACTGAAGCTTTCTTT. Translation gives CASGGTGNTEAFF.

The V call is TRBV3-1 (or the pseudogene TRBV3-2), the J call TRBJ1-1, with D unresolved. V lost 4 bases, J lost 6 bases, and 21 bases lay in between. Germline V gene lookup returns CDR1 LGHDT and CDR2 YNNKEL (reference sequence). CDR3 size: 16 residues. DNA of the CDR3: TGTGCCAGCAGCCTAATTATAGGAGAGGCCCTCTCTGAAGCTTTCTTT. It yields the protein CASSLIIGEALSEAFF.

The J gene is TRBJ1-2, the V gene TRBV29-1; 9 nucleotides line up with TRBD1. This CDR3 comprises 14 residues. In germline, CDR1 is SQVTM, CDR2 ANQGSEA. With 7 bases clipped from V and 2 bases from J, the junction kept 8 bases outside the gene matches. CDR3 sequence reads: CSGTGTGKNYGYTF. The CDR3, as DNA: TGCAGCGGGACCGGGACAGGGAAAAACTATGGCTACACCTTC.

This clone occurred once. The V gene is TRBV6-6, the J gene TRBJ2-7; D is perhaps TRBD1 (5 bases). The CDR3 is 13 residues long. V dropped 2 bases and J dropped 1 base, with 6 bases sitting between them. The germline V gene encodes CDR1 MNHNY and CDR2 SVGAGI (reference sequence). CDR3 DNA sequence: TGTGCCAGCAGTTACGGACATTCCTACGAGCAGTACTTC. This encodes CASSYGHSYEQYF.

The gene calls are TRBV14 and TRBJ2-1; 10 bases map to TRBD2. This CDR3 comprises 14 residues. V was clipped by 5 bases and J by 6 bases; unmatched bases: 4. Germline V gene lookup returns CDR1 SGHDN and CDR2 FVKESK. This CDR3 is CASSDGLAVNEQFF. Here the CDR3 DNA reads TGTGCCAGCAGCGATGGACTAGCGGTCAATGAGCAGTTCTTC.

The CDR3 sequence is CASSPSGQGRNTIYF. In DNA form, the CDR3 reads TGTGCCAGCTCACCATCCGGACAGGGACGAAACACCATATATTTT. V usage is TRBV18 and J usage is TRBJ1-3; 8 bases match TRBD1. V dropped 2 bases and J dropped 5; count of bases not matched to a gene: 5. Germline CDR1 reads KGHSH; CDR2 reads LQKENI. This CDR3 comprises 15 residues.

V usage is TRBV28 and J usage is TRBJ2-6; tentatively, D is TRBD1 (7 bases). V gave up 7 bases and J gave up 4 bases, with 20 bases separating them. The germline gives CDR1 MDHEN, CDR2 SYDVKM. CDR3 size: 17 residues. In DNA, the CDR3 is TGTGCCAGCAAGTACCCGGAGGGGGCTATCGGGGCCAACGTCCTGACTTTC. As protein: CASKYPEGAIGANVLTF.

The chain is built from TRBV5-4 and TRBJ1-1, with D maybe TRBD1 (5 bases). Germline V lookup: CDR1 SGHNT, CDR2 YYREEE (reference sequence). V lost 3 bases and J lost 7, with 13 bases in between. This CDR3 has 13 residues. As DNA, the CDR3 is TGTGCCAGCAGCTGGGGCGGCAGGAGTGAAGCTTTCTTT. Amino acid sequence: CASSWGGRSEAFF.

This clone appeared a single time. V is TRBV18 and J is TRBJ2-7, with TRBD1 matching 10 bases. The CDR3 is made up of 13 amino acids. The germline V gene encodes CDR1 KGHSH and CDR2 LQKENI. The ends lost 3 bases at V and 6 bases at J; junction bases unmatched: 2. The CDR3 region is CASSPDRGSEQYF. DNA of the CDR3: TGTGCCAGCTCACCGGACAGGGGGAGCGAGCAGTACTTC.

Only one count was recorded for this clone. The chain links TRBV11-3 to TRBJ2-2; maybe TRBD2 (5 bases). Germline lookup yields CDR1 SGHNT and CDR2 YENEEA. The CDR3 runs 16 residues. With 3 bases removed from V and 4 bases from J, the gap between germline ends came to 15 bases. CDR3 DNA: TGTGCCAGCAGCTTTCGGAACGCCGAGGGCACCGGGGAGCTGTTTTTT. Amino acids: CASSFRNAEGTGELFF.

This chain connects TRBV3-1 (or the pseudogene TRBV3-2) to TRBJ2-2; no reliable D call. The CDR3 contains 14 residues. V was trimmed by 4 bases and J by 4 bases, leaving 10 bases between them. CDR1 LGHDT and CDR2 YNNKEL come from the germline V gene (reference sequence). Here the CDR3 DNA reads TGTGCCAGCAGCCGCACAGAAGCCACCGGGGAGCTGTTTTTT. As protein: CASSRTEATGELFF.

This chain's CDR3 is CASSVEGSYNSPLHF. The CDR3 region has the DNA TGTGCCAGCAGCGTAGAAGGCTCCTATAATTCACCCCTCCACTTT. This sequence joins TRBV9 and TRBJ1-6; D is unresolved. CDR1 and CDR2 (germline): SGDLS, YYNGEE. CDR3 length equals 15 residues. V lost 0 bases and J 0 bases, leaving 4 bases between the germline ends.

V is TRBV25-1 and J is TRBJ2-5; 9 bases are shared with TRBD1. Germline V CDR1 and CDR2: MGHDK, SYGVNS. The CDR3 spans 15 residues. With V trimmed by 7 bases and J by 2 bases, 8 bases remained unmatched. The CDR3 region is CASTIGTGIQETQYF. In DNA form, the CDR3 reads TGTGCCAGCACCATCGGGACAGGGATACAAGAGACCCAGTACTTC.

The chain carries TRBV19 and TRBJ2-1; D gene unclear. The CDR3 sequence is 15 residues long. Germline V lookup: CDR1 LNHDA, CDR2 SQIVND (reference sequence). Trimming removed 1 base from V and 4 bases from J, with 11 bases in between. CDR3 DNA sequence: TGTGCCAGTAGTATAGGGCGGACGGCGTACAATGAGCAGTTCTTC. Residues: CASSIGRTAYNEQFF.

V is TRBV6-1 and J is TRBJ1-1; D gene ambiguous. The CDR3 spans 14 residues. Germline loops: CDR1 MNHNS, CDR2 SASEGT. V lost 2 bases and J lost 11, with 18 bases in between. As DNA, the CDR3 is TGTGCCAGCAGTGAAACCACTGGCCGGACGAGCGCTTTCTTT. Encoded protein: CASSETTGRTSAFF.